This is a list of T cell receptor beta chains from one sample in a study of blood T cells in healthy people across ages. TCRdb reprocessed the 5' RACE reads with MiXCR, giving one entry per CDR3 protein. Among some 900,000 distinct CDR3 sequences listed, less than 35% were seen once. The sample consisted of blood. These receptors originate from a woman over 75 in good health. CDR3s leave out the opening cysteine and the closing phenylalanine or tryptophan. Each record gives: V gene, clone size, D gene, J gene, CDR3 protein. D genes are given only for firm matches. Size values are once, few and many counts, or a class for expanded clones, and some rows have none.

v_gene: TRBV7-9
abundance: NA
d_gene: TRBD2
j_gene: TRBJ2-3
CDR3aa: ASSLGSAGDRTDTQY

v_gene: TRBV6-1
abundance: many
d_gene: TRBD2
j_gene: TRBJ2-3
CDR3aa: ASKPGLAGGTDTQY

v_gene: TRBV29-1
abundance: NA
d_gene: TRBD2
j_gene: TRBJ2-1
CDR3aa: SATWTSSYNKQF

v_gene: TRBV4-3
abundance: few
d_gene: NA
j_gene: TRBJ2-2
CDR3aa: ASSQGRVNTGELF

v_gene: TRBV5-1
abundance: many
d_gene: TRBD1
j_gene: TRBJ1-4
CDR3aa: ASSQGTVRGELF

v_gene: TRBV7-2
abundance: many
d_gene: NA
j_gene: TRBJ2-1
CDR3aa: ASSLVVGQGLGEQF

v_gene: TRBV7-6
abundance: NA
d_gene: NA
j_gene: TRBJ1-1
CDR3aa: ASSLVAGTTEAF

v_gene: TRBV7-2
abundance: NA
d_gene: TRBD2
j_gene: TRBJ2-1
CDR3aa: ASSSSSGGFSYNEQF

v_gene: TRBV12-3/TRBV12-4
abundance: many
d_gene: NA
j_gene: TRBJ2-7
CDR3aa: ASRSGLHFGEQY

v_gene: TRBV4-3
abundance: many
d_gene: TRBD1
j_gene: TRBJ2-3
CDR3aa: ASSKRQGPRDTQY

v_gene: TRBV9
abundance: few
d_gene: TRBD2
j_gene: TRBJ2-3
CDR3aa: ASNTGAGVSTDTRY

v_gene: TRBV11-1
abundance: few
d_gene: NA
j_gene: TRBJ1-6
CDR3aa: ASSLEGFYNSPLH

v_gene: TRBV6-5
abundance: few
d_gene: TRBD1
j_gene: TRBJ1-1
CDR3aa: ASIPTDRPTEAF

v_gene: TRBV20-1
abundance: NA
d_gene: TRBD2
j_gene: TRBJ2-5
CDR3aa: SARVSGSRGETLY

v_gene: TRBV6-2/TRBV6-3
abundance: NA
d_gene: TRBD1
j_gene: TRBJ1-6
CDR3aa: ASSYSDRGSSPLH

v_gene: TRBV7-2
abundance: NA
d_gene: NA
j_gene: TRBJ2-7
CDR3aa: ASSQGRGQY

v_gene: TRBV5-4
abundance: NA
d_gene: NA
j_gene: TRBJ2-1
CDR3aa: VSSPVGSSAYNEQF

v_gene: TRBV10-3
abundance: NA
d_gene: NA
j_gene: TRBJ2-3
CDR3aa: ASKGTEATDTQY

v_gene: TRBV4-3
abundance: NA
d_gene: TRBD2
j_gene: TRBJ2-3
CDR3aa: ASSQDKAGGPQDTRY

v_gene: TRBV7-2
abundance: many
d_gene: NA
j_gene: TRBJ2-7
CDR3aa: ASSFLGYEQY

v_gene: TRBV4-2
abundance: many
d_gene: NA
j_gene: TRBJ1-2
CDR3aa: ASSQDAGFYGYT

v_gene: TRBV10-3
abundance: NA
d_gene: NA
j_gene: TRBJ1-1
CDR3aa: AKQEALNTEAF

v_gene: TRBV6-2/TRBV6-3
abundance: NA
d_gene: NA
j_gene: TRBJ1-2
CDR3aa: ASSPGPRRNYGYT

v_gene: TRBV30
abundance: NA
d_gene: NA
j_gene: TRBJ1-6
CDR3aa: AWSRGDTLH

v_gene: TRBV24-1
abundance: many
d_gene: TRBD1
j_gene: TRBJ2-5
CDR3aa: ATSDFLTGSETQY

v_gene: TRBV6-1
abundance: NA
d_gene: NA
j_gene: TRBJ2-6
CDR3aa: AASLHGSGANVPT

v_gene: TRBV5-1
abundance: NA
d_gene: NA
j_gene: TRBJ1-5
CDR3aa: ASSLDATHQPQH

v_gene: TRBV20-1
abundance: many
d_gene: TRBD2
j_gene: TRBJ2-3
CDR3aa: STSGGASTDTQY

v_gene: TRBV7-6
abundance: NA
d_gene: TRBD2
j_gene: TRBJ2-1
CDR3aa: ASSPRLAGGRDEQF

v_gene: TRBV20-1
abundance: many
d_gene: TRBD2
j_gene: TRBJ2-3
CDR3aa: SARDSGGISTDTQY